This entry lists 10 T cell receptor beta chains sequenced from one sample in a study of blood T cell repertoires in COVID-19. Sequencing used immunoSEQ multiplex PCR; TCRdb keeps in-frame clones, though not all of them. This repertoire shows about 350,000 clones, around 87% found once; its top ten account for about 5.2%. Sequencing used PBMCs or T cells enriched from blood (not recorded which). These receptor sequences come from a woman aged 25 to 39 who had recovered from COVID-19.

The V and J genes are TRBV6-1 and TRBJ1-4; 7 nucleotides match TRBD1. The length of the CDR3 is 18 residues. The trim removed 3 bases at V and 0 bases at J, leaving 10 bases unmatched. The germline gives CDR1 MNHNS, CDR2 SASEGT. CDR3 amino acids: CASSERLGQMSTNEKLFF. In nucleotides, the CDR3 is TGTGCCAGCAGTGAGCGTCTGGGACAGATGTCAACTAATGAAAAACTGTTTTTT.

This chain joins TRBV5-4 and TRBJ1-1, with D tentatively TRBD1 (5 bases). Trimming took 1 base from V and 1 from J, leaving 11 bases between them. The CDR3 spans 15 residues. Looked up from germline, CDR1 is SGHNT and CDR2 is YYREEE (reference sequence). The DNA of the CDR3 is TGTGCCAGCAGCTTGCGCAGGCAGGGGAACACTGAAGCTTTCTTT. Protein product: CASSLRRQGNTEAFF.

In the case of this clone: Compared with germline, one end of the junction differs, possibly owing to a read error. This rearrangement joins TRBV7-7 to TRBJ2-5, with 11 bases lining up with TRBD2. The CDR3 extends over 17 amino acids. Germline-derived CDR1 and CDR2 are SSHAT and FNYEAQ (reference sequence). The CDR3 reads CASSLEPQTSGRETQYF. Written as DNA, the CDR3 is TGTGCTAGCAGCTTAGAACCCCAAACTAGCGGGAGAGAGACCCAGTACTTC. Full variable domain (rest looked up from reference TRBV7-7 and TRBJ2-5): GAGVSQSPRYKVTKRGQDVTLRCDPISSHATLYWYQQALGQGPEFLTYFNYEAQPDKSGLPSDRFSAERPEGSISTLTIQRTEQRDSAMYRCASSLEPQTSGRETQYFGPGTRLLVL.

In DNA, the CDR3 is TGTGCCAGCAGAACGGACACTTACAATGAGCAGTTCTTC. As protein: CASRTDTYNEQFF. This chain connects TRBV11-2 to TRBJ2-1; TRBD1 might be the D (5 bases). Trimming took 6 bases from V and 4 from J, leaving 10 bases between them. CDR1 and CDR2 from the germline V gene are SGHAT and FQNNGV. The CDR3 extends over 13 amino acids. The full variable domain, rest sourced from reference TRBV11-2 and TRBJ2-1, is EAGVAQSPRYKIIEKRQSVAFWCNPISGHATLYWYQQILGQGPKLLIQFQNNGVVDDSQLPKDRFSAERLKGVDSTLKIQPAKLEDSAVYLCASRTDTYNEQFFGPGTRLTVL.

The J gene is TRBJ1-2, the V gene TRBV30; D gene uncertain. This CDR3 has 13 amino acids. The germline V gene has CDR1 GTSNPN and CDR2 SVGIG (reference sequence). V gave up 0 bases and J gave up 6 bases, with 11 bases separating them. CDR3 loop: CAWSVSGGNGYTF. The CDR3, as DNA: TGTGCCTGGAGTGTATCCGGAGGGAATGGCTACACCTTC.

The chain employs TRBV6-5 and TRBJ2-7; 7 positions match TRBD1. With V trimmed by 6 bases and J by 3 bases, 11 bases remained unmatched. Germline CDR1 and CDR2: MNHEY and SVGAGI. The CDR3 loop spans 15 amino acids. The CDR3 spells CASRGMGQMGYEQYF. The CDR3, as DNA: TGTGCCAGCAGGGGTATGGGACAGATGGGCTACGAGCAGTACTTC.

This chain uses TRBV5-8 with TRBJ1-2; no reliable D call. The germline V gene has CDR1 SGHTS and CDR2 YDEGEE. This CDR3 contains 17 residues. V shed 7 bases and J shed 6 bases, with 28 bases lying between them. The CDR3 here is CASSFRRLNREGDGYTF. For the CDR3, the DNA is TGTGCCAGCTCATTTCGACGCCTCAACCGGGAGGGCGATGGCTACACCTTC. Full variable domain (missing parts from reference TRBV5-8 and TRBJ1-2): EAGVTQSPTHLIKTRGQQATLRCSPISGHTSVYWYQQALGLGLQFLLWYDEGEERNRGNFPPRFSGRQFPNYSSELNVNALELEDSALYLCASSFRRLNREGDGYTFGSGTRLTVV.

The rearrangement joins TRBV4-2 to TRBJ1-5; TRBD1 aligns across 8 bases. Unmatched junction bases numbered 8, after V lost 0 bases and J lost 4 bases. The CDR3 loop spans 17 amino acids. Germline V gene lookup returns CDR1 LGHNA and CDR2 YNFKEQ. The DNA of the CDR3 is TGTGCCAGCAGCCAAGACGAAGAGACAGGGGCTAATCAGCCCCAGCATTTT. Translated, it gives CASSQDEETGANQPQHF.

The chain carries TRBV10-3 and TRBJ1-6; 7 positions agree with TRBD1. V was pared by 4 bases and J by 7 bases, with 4 bases of the junction left unmatched. This CDR3 is built from 14 residues. Germline assignment: CDR1 ENHRY and CDR2 SYGVKD. The CDR3 DNA reads TGTGCCATCAGTGCTGGGACAGAGAATTCACCCCTCCACTTT. This translates into CAISAGTENSPLHF.

This rearrangement joins TRBV10-2 to TRBJ1-2, with D maybe TRBD1 (5 bases). The length of the CDR3 is 12 residues. V was clipped by 6 bases and J by 6 bases, with 11 bases between them. Germline V gene sequence: CDR1 WSHSY, CDR2 SAAADI. The CDR3 protein is CASRSGSDGYTF. CDR3 bases: TGCGCCAGCAGATCAGGGTCTGATGGCTACACCTTC.